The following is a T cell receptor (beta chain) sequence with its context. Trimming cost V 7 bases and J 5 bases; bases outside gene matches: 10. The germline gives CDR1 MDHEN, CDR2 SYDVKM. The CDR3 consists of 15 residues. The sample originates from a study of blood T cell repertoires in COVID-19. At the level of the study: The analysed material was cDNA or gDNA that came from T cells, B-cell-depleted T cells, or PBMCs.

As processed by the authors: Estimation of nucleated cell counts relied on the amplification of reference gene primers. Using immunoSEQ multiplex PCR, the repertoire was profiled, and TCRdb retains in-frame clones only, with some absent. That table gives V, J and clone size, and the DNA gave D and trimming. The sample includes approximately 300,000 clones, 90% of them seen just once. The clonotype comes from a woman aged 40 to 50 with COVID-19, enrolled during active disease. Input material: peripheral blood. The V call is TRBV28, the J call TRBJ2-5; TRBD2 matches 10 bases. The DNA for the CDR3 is TGTGCCAGCACCCAGGGCCTAGCGGGGGTGGAGACCCAGTACTTC. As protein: CASTQGLAGVETQYF.